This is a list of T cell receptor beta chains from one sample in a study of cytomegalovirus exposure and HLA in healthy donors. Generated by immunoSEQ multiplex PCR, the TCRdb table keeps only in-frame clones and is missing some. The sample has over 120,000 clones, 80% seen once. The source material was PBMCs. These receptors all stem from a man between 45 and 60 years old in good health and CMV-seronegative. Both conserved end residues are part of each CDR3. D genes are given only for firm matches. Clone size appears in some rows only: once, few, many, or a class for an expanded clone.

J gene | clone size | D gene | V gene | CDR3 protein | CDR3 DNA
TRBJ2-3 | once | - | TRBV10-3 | CAIGARRTDTQYF | TGTGCCATCGGGGCGAGACGCACAGATACGCAGTATTTT
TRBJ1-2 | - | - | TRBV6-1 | CASSERQGRHYGYTF | TGTGCCAGCAGTGAACGGCAGGGCCGGCACTATGGCTACACCTTC
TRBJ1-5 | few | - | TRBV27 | CASSPLAGNQPQHF | TGTGCCAGCAGTCCCCTGGCAGGGAATCAGCCCCAGCATTTT
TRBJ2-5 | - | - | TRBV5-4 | CASWGRGQETQYF | TGTGCCAGCTGGGGTCGGGGTCAAGAGACCCAGTACTTC
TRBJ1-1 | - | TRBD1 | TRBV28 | CASSYTPGGHSETEAFF | TGTGCCAGCAGTTACACGCCAGGGGGCCATTCGGAAACTGAAGCTTTCTTT
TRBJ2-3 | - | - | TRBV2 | CASSLDSDTQYF | TGTGCCAGCAGTCTGGACTCAGATACGCAGTATTTT
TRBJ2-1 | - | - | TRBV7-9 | CASTLSGVTFNEQFF | TGTGCCAGCACCCTATCAGGGGTCACTTTCAATGAGCAGTTCTTC
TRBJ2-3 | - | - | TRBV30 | CAWSRAIADTQYF | TGTGCCTGGAGCAGGGCTATTGCAGATACGCAGTATTTT
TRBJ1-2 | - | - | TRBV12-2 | CASRLAHTGVYGYTF | TGTGCAAGTCGCTTAGCGCATACAGGGGTCTATGGCTACACCTTC
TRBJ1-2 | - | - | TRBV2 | CASSEVGAEGYTF | TGTGCCAGCAGTGAAGTGGGGGCCGAGGGCTACACCTTC
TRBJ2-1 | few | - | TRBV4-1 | CASSQDWENTNNEQFF | TGCGCCAGCAGCCAAGATTGGGAGAACACTAACAATGAGCAGTTCTTC
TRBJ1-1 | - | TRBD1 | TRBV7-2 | CASSMTGGIVAEAFF | TGTGCCAGCAGCATGACAGGGGGGATTGTGGCTGAAGCTTTCTTT
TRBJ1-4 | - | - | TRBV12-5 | CASGSKPHGGEKLFF | TGTGCTAGTGGTTCCAAGCCCCACGGGGGTGAAAAACTGTTTTTT
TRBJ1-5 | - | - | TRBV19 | CASSIGARPQHF | TGTGCCAGTAGTATAGGCGCACGGCCCCAGCATTTT
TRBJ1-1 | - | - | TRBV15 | CATSRALPGGEAFF | TGTGCCACCAGCAGAGCTTTACCGGGGGGTGAAGCTTTCTTT
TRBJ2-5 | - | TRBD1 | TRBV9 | CASSGRGTGRKETQYF | TGTGCCAGCAGCGGACGAGGGACAGGGAGAAAAGAGACCCAGTACTTC
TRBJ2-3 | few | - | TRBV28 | CASSGSNTGPDTQYF | TGTGCCAGCAGTGGCTCTAATACAGGGCCAGATACGCAGTATTTT
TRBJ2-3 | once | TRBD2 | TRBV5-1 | CASSLGLAVSTDTQYF | TGCGCCAGCAGCTTGGGACTAGCGGTCAGCACAGATACGCAGTATTTT
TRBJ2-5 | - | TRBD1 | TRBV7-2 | CASSLDRAGETQYF | TGTGCCAGCAGCCTCGACAGGGCCGGGGAGACCCAGTACTTC
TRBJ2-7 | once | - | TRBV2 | CASSETRADTYEQYF | TGTGCCAGCAGTGAAACGAGGGCAGACACCTACGAGCAGTACTTC
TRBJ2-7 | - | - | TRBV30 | CAWSRTGRPYEQYF | TGTGCCTGGAGCCGCACAGGCCGTCCCTACGAGCAGTACTTC
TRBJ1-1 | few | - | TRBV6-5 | CASSTVMNTEAFF | TGTGCCAGCAGTACGGTTATGAACACTGAAGCTTTCTTT
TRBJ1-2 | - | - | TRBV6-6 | CASSYSLISDGYTF | TGTGCCAGCAGTTACTCCCTTATTTCGGATGGCTACACCTTC
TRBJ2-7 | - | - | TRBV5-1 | CASSFDYAGEQYF | TGCGCCAGCAGCTTTGACTACGCCGGCGAGCAGTACTTC
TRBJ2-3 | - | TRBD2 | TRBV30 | CAWTPKPGGPDTQYF | TGTGCCTGGACCCCTAAGCCGGGAGGCCCAGATACGCAGTATTTT
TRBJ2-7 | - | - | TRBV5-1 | CASSSGQAISYEQYF | TGCGCCAGCAGCTCCGGCCAGGCCATTTCCTACGAGCAGTACTTC
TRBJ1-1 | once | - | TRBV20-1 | CSASPDREAFF | TGCAGTGCCAGCCCTGACAGAGAAGCTTTCTTT
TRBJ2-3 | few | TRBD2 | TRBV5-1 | CASSLGLAGYTDTQYF | TGCGCCAGCAGCTTGGGACTAGCGGGATACACAGATACGCAGTATTTT
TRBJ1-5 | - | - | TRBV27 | CASSFLALPGPNQPQHF | TGTGCCAGCAGTTTTTTAGCCCTCCCAGGGCCCAATCAGCCCCAGCATTTT
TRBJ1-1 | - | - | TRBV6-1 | CASTGTQNTEAFF | TGTGCCAGCACCGGGACACAGAACACTGAAGCTTTCTTT
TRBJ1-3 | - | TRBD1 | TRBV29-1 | CSAGTGEPNTIYF | TGCAGCGCCGGGACAGGGGAACCGAACACCATATATTTT
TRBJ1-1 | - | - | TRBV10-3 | CAISESLQGNTEAFF | TGTGCCATCAGTGAGTCATTGCAGGGGAACACTGAAGCTTTCTTT
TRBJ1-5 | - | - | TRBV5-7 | CASTPKECSDYQPQHF | TGTGCCAGCACCCCTAAGGAGTGCAGCGATTATCAGCCCCAGCATTTT
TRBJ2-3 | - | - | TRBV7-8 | CASSFRASSTDTQYF | TGTGCCAGCAGCTTCAGAGCGTCTAGCACAGATACGCAGTATTTT
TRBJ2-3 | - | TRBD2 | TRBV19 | CASSRTSGRGFDTQYF | TGTGCCAGTAGCAGAACTAGCGGGAGGGGGTTCGATACGCAGTATTTT
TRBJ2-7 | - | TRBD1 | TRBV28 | CASSFRTGPPYEQYF | TGTGCCAGCAGTTTTAGGACAGGGCCTCCCTACGAGCAGTACTTC
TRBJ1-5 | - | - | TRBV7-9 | CASSFSGNQPQHF | TGTGCCAGCAGCTTTTCAGGGAATCAGCCCCAGCATTTT
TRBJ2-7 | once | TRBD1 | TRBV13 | CASSLRDRYSYEQYF | TGTGCCAGCAGCTTAAGGGACAGATACTCCTACGAGCAGTACTTC
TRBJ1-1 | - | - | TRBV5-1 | CASSFGAGNTEAFF | TGCGCCAGCAGCTTCGGTGCAGGGAACACTGAAGCTTTCTTT
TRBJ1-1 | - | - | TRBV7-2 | CASSYQGSDTEAFF | TGTGCCAGCAGCTACCAGGGAAGTGACACTGAAGCTTTCTTT
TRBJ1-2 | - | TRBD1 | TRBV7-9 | CASSSNRGQENYGYTF | TGTGCCAGCAGCTCAAACAGGGGACAGGAAAACTATGGCTACACCTTC
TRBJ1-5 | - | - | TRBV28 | CASSTPGSQPQHF | TGTGCCAGCAGTACGCCAGGAAGTCAGCCCCAGCATTTT
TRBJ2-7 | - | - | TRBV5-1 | CASSYLGVGTSYEQYF | TGCGCCAGCAGTTACTTGGGAGTAGGCACGAGCTACGAGCAGTACTTC
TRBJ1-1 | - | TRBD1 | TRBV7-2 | CASRSQGWGNTEAFF | TGTGCCAGCAGATCACAGGGGTGGGGTAACACTGAAGCTTTCTTT
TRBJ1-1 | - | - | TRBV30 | CAWAFAGLHAFF | TGTGCCTGGGCTTTCGCAGGGTTACATGCTTTCTTT
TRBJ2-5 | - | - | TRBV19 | CASSGQGQETQYF | TGTGCCAGTAGTGGGCAGGGACAAGAGACCCAGTACTTC
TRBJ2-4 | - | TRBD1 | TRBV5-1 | CASSRDSQGQNIQYF | TGCGCCAGCAGCCGGGACAGCCAGGGCCAAAACATTCAGTACTTC
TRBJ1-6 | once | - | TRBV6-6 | CASSTQGYSPLHF | TGTGCCAGCAGTACTCAGGGTTACTCACCCCTCCACTTT
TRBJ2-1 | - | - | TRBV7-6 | CASSHGGEQFF | TGTGCCAGCAGCCACGGTGGTGAGCAGTTCTTC
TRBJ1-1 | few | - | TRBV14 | CASSQDRGTEAFF | TGTGCCAGCAGCCAAGACAGGGGTACTGAAGCTTTCTTT
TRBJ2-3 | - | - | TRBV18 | CASSPPGTITDTQYF | TGTGCCAGCTCACCACCGGGTACTATCACAGATACGCAGTATTTT
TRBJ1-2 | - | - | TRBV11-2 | CASSNSGGDYGYTF | TGTGCCAGCAGCAACTCCGGTGGAGACTATGGCTACACCTTC
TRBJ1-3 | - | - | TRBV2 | CASSGRGSGNTIYF | TGTGCCAGCAGTGGAAGGGGATCTGGAAACACCATATATTTT